The clone carrying this T cell receptor (beta chain) was found once. The sample belongs to a study of blood T cells in healthy people across ages. Germline values: CDR1 MNHEY, CDR2 SVGAGI. The CDR3 sequence is 14 residues long. With 6 bases removed from V and 2 bases from J, the gap between germline ends came to 14 bases. A second 7 to 11 cycle PCR used barcoded and J-beta primers. TCRdb called the 5' RACE reads again in MiXCR, with one record for every CDR3 protein. Of some 860,000 distinct CDR3 sequences in the sample, more than 50% were seen once. The TCR originated in a man in his forties or fifties in good health. This chain joins TRBV6-5 and TRBJ2-7, with D unresolved. Source material: blood. The CDR3 DNA follows: TGTGCCAGCAGGCCCCCCAAGGTACCCTACGAGCAGTACTTC. Its protein is CASRPPKVPYEQYF.